This T cell receptor (beta chain) was captured by sequencing in a study of technical replicates of blood from a handful of donors. The CDR3 has 14 amino acids. V dropped 1 base and J dropped 0 bases, with 6 bases sitting between them. Germline CDR1 SGDLS, CDR2 YYNGEE. Profiling relied on immunoSEQ multiplex PCR, and the TCRdb table lists in-frame clones only, not all of them. Here the sample spans about 100,000 clones, 90% to 97% being singletons. The source of this sequence is a human donor in good health. The specimen was T cells isolated from PBMCs. V gene TRBV9 combines with J gene TRBJ2-3, with D uncertain. As DNA, the CDR3 is TGTGCCAGCAGCGTAATCTCTAGCACAGATACGCAGTATTTT. Translation: CASSVISSTDTQYF.